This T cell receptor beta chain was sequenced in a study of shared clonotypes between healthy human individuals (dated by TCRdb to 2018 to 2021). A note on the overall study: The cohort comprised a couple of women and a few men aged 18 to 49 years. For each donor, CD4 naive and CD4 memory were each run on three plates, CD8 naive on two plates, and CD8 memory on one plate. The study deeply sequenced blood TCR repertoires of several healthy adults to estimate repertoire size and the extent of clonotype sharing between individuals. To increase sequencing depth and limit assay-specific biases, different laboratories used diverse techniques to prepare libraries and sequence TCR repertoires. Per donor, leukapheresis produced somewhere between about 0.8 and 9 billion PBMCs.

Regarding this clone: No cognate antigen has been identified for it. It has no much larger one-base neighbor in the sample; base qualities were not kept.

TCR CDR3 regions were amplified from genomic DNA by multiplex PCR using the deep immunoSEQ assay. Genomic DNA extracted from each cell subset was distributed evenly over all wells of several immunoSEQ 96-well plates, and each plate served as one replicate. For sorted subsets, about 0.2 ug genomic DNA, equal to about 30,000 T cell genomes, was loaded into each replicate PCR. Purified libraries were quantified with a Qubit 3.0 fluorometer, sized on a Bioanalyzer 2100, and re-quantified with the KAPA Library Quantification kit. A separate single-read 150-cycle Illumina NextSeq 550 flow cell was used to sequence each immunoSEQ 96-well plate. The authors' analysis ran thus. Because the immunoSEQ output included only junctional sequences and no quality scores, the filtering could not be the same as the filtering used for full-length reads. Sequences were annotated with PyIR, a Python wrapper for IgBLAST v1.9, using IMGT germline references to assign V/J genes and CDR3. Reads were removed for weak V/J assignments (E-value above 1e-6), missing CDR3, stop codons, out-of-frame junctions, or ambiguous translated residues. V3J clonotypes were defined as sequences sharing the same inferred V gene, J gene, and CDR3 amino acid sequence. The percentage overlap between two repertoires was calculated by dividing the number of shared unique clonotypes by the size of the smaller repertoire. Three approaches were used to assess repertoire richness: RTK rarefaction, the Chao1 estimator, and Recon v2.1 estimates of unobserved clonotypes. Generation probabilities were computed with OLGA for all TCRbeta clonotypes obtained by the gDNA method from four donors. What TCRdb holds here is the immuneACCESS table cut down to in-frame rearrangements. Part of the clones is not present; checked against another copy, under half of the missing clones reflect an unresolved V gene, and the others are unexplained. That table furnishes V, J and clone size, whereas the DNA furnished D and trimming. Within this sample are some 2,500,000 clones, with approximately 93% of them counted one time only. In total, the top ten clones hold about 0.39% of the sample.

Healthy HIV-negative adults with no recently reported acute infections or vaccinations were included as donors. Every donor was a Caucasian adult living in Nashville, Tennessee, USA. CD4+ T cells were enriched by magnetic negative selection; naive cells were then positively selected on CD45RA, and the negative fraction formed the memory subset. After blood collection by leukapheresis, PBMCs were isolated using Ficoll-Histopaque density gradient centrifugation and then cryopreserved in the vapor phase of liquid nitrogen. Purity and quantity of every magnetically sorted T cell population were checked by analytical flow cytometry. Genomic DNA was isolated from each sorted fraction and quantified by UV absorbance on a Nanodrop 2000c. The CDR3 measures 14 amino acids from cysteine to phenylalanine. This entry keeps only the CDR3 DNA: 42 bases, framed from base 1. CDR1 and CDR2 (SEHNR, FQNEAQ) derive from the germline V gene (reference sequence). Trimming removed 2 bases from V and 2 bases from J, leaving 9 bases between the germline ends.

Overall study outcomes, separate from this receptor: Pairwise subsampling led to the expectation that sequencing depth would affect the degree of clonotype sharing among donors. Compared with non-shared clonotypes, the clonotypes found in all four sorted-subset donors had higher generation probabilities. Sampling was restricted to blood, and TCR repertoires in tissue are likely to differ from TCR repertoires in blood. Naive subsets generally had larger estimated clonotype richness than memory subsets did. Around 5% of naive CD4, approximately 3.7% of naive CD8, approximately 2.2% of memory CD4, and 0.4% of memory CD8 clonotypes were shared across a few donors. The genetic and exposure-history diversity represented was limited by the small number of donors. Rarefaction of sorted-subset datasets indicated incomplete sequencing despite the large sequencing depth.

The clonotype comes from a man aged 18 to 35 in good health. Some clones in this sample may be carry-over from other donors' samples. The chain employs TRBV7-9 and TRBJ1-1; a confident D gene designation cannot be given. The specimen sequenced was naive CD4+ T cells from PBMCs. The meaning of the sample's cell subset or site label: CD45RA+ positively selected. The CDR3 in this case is CASSLMGPNTEAFF. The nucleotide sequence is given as TGTGCCAGCAGCTTAATGGGCCCCAACACTGAAGCTTTCTTT.